The 10 T cell receptor beta chains in this list originate from one sample, sequenced in a study of blood T cell repertoires in COVID-19. Only in-frame clones appear in the TCRdb table, and some are missing; sequencing was by immunoSEQ multiplex PCR. This sample has more than 15,000 clones; around 84% occur once, and the top ten carry roughly a sixth. The sample consisted of peripheral blood. The receptor set was obtained from a human donor with active COVID-19. The donor label of this sample is uncertain.

V gene TRBV6-5 combines with J gene TRBJ2-7, with 7 nucleotides matching TRBD2. The CDR3 covers 13 residues. J was trimmed by 6 bases and V by 5 bases; bases with no gene match: 7. Germline CDR1 is MNHEY and CDR2 is SVGAGI. CDR3 DNA sequence: TGTGCCAGCAGTACCCGACTAGCTCTCGAGCAGTACTTC. This sequence encodes CASSTRLALEQYF.

The V gene is TRBV7-9, the J gene TRBJ2-4, with 10 positions matching TRBD1. The CDR3 contains 15 residues. Germline lookup yields CDR1 SEHNR and CDR2 FQNEAQ (reference sequence). V shed 4 bases, J shed 5 bases, and the junction held 5 bases outside the gene matches. This CDR3 reads CASSSYGTGENIQYF. The CDR3 DNA follows: TGTGCCAGCAGCTCCTACGGGACAGGGGAAAACATTCAGTACTTC.

This rearrangement joins TRBV12-3 or TRBV12-4 to TRBJ1-2, with D perhaps matching TRBD1 (6 bases). The V end lost 3 bases, the J end lost 4 bases, and 9 bases lay between the germline ends. The CDR3 runs to 13 residues. The CDR3 here is CASSLRQAYGYTF. In nucleotides, the CDR3 is TGTGCCAGCAGTTTGCGACAGGCCTATGGCTACACCTTC.

The genes are TRBV5-4 and TRBJ1-2; the D gene is possibly TRBD1 (5 bases). The germline V gene has CDR1 SGHNT and CDR2 YYREEE (reference sequence). The CDR3 sequence is 15 residues long. V was clipped by 4 bases and J by 3 bases, with 16 bases between them. For the CDR3, the DNA is TGTGCCAGCAGCCCCCGGGGGGGTGTCGACTATGGCTACACCTTC. Translation gives CASSPRGGVDYGYTF.

This chain links TRBV6-5 with TRBJ1-2, with D possibly TRBD1 on 6 matching bases. The length of the CDR3 is 14 residues. Trimming cost V 6 bases and J 4 bases, with 15 bases left between them. Germline CDR1 reads MNHEY; CDR2 reads SVGAGI. CDR3 sequence: CASRTTGSRYGYTF. DNA for the CDR3: TGTGCCAGCAGAACTACAGGGTCCCGCTATGGCTACACCTTC.

The chain joins TRBV11-2 to TRBJ2-2; a weak D match, TRBD1 (6 bases). The CDR3 has 17 residues. V was pared by 1 base and J by 1 base, with 13 bases between. Germline V gene lookup returns CDR1 SGHAT and CDR2 FQNNGV. Written as DNA, the CDR3 is TGTGCCAGCAGCTTAGTTCAAGGCAGGGGGAACACCGGGGAGCTGTTTTTT. Its translation: CASSLVQGRGNTGELFF.

The chain joins TRBV2 to TRBJ2-1, with D possibly TRBD2 on 5 matching bases. This CDR3 spans 14 amino acids. V was cut by 3 bases and J by 3 bases, with 9 bases left in between. The germline V gene has CDR1 SNHLY and CDR2 FYNNEI. The CDR3 DNA reads as TGTGCCAGCAGTGATCTCCGGGACTACAATGAGCAGTTCTTC. This encodes CASSDLRDYNEQFF.

This clone was detected only a few times. The rearrangement links TRBV5-6 to TRBJ1-2, with 8 bases fitting TRBD1. The germline CDR1 and CDR2 sequences are SGHDT and YYEEEE. The J segment lost 5 bases and the V segment lost 5 bases, leaving 5 bases of the junction unmatched. The CDR3 is made up of 13 amino acids. DNA for the CDR3: TGTGCCAGCAGGACCCGGGACAGGTATGGCTACACCTTC. Its protein product is CASRTRDRYGYTF.

In its sample, this clone ranks as medium-sized (0.01 to 0.1%). The V gene is TRBV6-4, the J gene TRBJ1-1; 7 bases agree with TRBD1. Losses at the gene ends were 2 bases for V and 4 bases for J; bases not matched to a gene: 7. The CDR3 is 15 amino acids. The germline gives CDR1 MRHNA, CDR2 SNTAGT. DNA of the CDR3: TGTGCCAGCAGTGACACAGGGGATGGGGCCACTGAAGCTTTCTTT. This encodes CASSDTGDGATEAFF.

This CDR3 is CAIQSSSNQPQHF. Here the CDR3 DNA reads TGTGCCATCCAATCAAGCTCAAATCAGCCCCAGCATTTT. This chain links TRBV19 with TRBJ1-5; D call uncertain. This CDR3 has 13 residues. In germline, CDR1 is LNHDA, CDR2 SQIVND (reference sequence). V lost 10 bases and J lost 4, with 14 bases in between.